The 9 T cell receptor beta chains given below trace back to one sample, sequenced in a study of CD8 T cells in Susac syndrome (dated by TCRdb to about 2019). Libraries were made using the immunoSEQ multiplex PCR assay. RNA was extracted using the RNeasy kit, and roughly 0.5 to 1 ug of the RNA was reverse transcribed with random hexamers. The public sequencing data were trimmed at Q25 with fastp and processed into clonotypes with MiXCR by TCRdb, which kept only in-frame beta chains. When rows share a CDR3 protein, they turn into one entry using the most common DNA and genes. For this sample the table gives about 200,000 distinct CDR3 sequences, of which 90% to 95% were detected only once. The ten top clones hold around 0.085% of the sample. Specimen: CD4+ T cells from PBMCs. The receptors stem from a human donor with Susac syndrome.

V is TRBV7-2 and J is TRBJ2-2; D is perhaps TRBD1 or TRBD2 (6 bases each). Germline V gene sequence: CDR1 SGHTA, CDR2 FQGNSA. V was cut by 5 bases and J by 0 bases, with 13 bases left in between. The CDR3 contains 16 residues. The CDR3: CASSQEGGANTGELFF. CDR3 DNA: TGTGCCAGCAGCCAGGAGGGGGGCGCGAACACCGGGGAGCTGTTTTTT.

The rearrangement links TRBV10-3 to TRBJ2-1; a weak D match, TRBD1 (5 bases). The CDR3 covers 17 residues. The germline V gene has CDR1 ENHRY and CDR2 SYGVKD. V lost 6 bases and J lost 0, with 18 bases in between. The CDR3 reads CAIRDDDSPSSYNEQFF. In DNA form, the CDR3 reads TGTGCCATCAGGGACGATGACAGCCCTAGCTCCTACAATGAGCAGTTCTTC.

The chain has TRBV19 and TRBJ2-2; D uncertain. The CDR3 extends over 15 amino acids. V lost 0 bases and J lost 1, with 6 bases in between. Germline V CDR1 and CDR2: LNHDA, SQIVND (reference sequence). CDR3 sequence reads: CASSIDKWNTGELFF. The DNA for the CDR3 is TGTGCCAGTAGTATAGACAAGTGGAACACCGGGGAGCTGTTTTTT.

This chain uses TRBV7-3 with TRBJ1-2, with a tentative D call TRBD1 (6 bases). The germline V gene has CDR1 SGHTA and CDR2 FQGTGA. This CDR3 is built from 16 residues. V was shortened by 4 bases and J by 4 bases, with 19 bases between the two germline ends. The CDR3 loop is CASSSNSPGDFYGYTF. CDR3 coding DNA: TGTGCCAGCAGCTCCAATAGTCCAGGGGATTTCTATGGCTACACCTTC.

CDR3 sequence: CASRTTGASYGYTF. The CDR3 coding sequence is TGTGCCAGCAGAACAACCGGGGCCTCCTATGGCTACACCTTC. The gene calls are TRBV9 and TRBJ1-2; D perhaps matches TRBD1 (5 bases). CDR1 is SGDLS and CDR2 is YYNGEE in the germline V gene. The CDR3 extends over 14 amino acids. Trimming stripped 5 bases from V and 4 bases from J, with 15 bases between.

V usage is TRBV6-2 or TRBV6-3 and J usage is TRBJ2-7; possible D gene TRBD2, 6 bases. Trimming removed 2 bases from V and 12 bases from J, with 23 bases in between. The CDR3 contains 15 residues. Per germline, CDR1 MNHEY and CDR2 SVGEGT. The CDR3 DNA sequence: TGTGCCAGCAGTTACCTGGGGATAGCGGCCCAGCGGATGTACTTC. Translated, it gives CASSYLGIAAQRMYF.

This sequence joins TRBV3-1 and TRBJ1-1; D is unresolved. The V gene lost 0 bases and the J gene lost 0 bases, with 8 bases spanning the gap. This CDR3 comprises 15 residues. Germline V gene data show CDR1 as LGHDT and CDR2 as YNNKEL (reference sequence). CDR3 sequence: CASSQDPVMNTEAFF. The CDR3 DNA is TGTGCCAGCAGCCAAGACCCCGTAATGAACACTGAAGCTTTCTTT. Drawing the rest from reference TRBV3-1 and TRBJ1-1, the complete variable domain is DTAVSQTPKYLVTQMGNDKSIKCEQNLGHDTMYWYKQDSKKFLKIMFSYNNKELIINETVPNRFSPKSPDKAHLNLHINSLELGDSAVYFCASSQDPVMNTEAFFGQGTRLTVV.

The chain couples TRBV19 to TRBJ2-7; 7 positions match TRBD1. The CDR3 covers 14 residues. V lost 4 bases, J lost 3 bases, and 6 bases stayed unmatched. Germline-derived CDR1 and CDR2 are LNHDA and SQIVND (reference sequence). The CDR3: CASSTTDRDYEQYF. In DNA form, the CDR3 reads TGTGCCAGTAGTACGACCGACAGGGACTACGAGCAGTACTTC.

The J gene is TRBJ2-1, the V gene TRBV6-6; maybe TRBD2 (5 bases). The CDR3 sequence is 16 residues long. Trimming removed 5 bases from V and 5 bases from J, with 19 bases in between. CDR1 and CDR2 (germline): MNHNY, SVGAGI (reference sequence). CDR3 nucleotides: TGTGCCAGCAGTCCTCCCGGAGGCCTACGCAACAATGAGCAGTTCTTC. Encoded protein: CASSPPGGLRNNEQFF.